The present entry profiles one TCR beta chain with its context. CDR3 size: 11 residues. With 4 bases removed from V and 7 bases from J, the gap between germline ends came to 8 bases. Germline CDR1 is SQVTM and CDR2 is ANQGSEA. This table comes from immunoSEQ multiplex PCR, and its TCRdb copy is limited to in-frame clones, with some not included. The sample records 200,000 to 250,000 clones, about 91% being singletons. This sample is drawn from a study of blood T cell repertoires in COVID-19. The chain links TRBV29-1 to TRBJ2-1; no clear D gene. Sequenced material: peripheral blood. This clonotype was sampled from a man aged 18 to 29 with active or convalescent COVID-19. This CDR3 is CSVVLTNEQFF. The DNA of the CDR3 is TGCAGCGTTGTTCTAACTAATGAGCAGTTCTTC.